Below, 2 T cell receptor beta chains from the same sample are listed, as sequenced in a study of OX40 agonist ivuxolimab in advanced cancers. TCRdb's copy holds only in-frame clones and misses some; the assay was immunoSEQ multiplex PCR. The table lists tens of thousands of clones, roughly 84% of them singletons. Sample: CD4+ or CD8+ T cells sorted from blood, taken in a trial of the OX40 agonist ivuxolimab. These receptors originate from an adult with an advanced solid tumor such as melanoma, head and neck, liver or kidney cancer.

The V gene is TRBV30, the J gene TRBJ2-7; no clear D gene. CDR3 length: 13 residues. Germline CDR1 is GTSNPN and CDR2 is SVGIG (reference sequence). Trimming stripped 3 bases from V and 0 bases from J, with 9 bases between. CDR3 sequence (DNA): TGTGCCTGGAGGGTCCCCCCCTCCTACGAGCAGTACTTC. Translation: CAWRVPPSYEQYF.

At least ten counts were recorded for this clone. The V call is TRBV7-7, the J call TRBJ1-3, with 11 bases lining up with TRBD1. Germline lookup yields CDR1 SSHAT and CDR2 FNYEAQ (reference sequence). The CDR3 is 15 amino acids. With V trimmed by 5 bases and J by 4 bases, 4 bases remained unmatched. The CDR3 spells CASSAGQGGGNTIYF. CDR3 in DNA: TGTGCCAGCAGCGCGGGACAGGGGGGAGGAAACACCATATATTTT.